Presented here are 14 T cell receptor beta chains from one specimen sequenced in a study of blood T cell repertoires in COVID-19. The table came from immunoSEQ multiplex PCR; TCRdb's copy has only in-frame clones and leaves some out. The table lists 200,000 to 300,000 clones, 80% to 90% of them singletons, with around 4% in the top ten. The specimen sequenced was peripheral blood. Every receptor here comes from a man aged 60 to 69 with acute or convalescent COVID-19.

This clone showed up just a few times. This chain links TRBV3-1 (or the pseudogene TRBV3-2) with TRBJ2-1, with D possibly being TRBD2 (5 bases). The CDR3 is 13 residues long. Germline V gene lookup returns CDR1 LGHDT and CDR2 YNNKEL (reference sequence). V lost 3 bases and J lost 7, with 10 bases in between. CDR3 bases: TGTGCCAGCAGCCAGACGGGGAGAAATGAGCAGTTCTTC. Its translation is CASSQTGRNEQFF.

The CDR3 DNA reads as TGTGCCAGCAGTGACAACACGGGCGGAGGGGAGACCCAGTACTTC. Protein product: CASSDNTGGGETQYF. The chain couples TRBV2 to TRBJ2-5, with D possibly being TRBD2 (6 bases). Germline V gives CDR1 SNHLY, CDR2 FYNNEI. The CDR3 contains 15 residues. V was shortened by 3 bases and J by 5 bases, with 16 bases between the two germline ends. The full variable domain, in which reference TRBV2 and TRBJ2-5 provide the parts outside the CDR3, is EPEVTQTPSHQVTQMGQEVILRCVPISNHLYFYWYRQILGQKVEFLVSFYNNEISEKSEIFDDQFSVERPDGSNFTLKIRSTKLEDSAMYFCASSDNTGGGETQYFGPGTRLLVL.

The CDR3 DNA follows: TGCGCCAGCAGCTTGGCCGGGTCGCGACAGGGCTATGGCTACACCTTC. Amino acids: CASSLAGSRQGYGYTF. The rearrangement uses TRBV5-1 and TRBJ1-2; TRBD1 matches at 7 bases. V lost 0 bases to trimming and J lost 4 bases; unmatched junction nucleotides: 9. Germline V CDR1 and CDR2: SGHRS, YFSETQ. The CDR3 loop spans 16 amino acids.

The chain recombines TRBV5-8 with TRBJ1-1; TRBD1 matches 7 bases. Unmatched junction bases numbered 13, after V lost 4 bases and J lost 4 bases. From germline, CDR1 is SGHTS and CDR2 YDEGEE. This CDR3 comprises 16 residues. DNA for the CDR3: TGTGCCAGCAGCCAAGATAGTAAACAGGGGACCACTGAAGCTTTCTTT. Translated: CASSQDSKQGTTEAFF.

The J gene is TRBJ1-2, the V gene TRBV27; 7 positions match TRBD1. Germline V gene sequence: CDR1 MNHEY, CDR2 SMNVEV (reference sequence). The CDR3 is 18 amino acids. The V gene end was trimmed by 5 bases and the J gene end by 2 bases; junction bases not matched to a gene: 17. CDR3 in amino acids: CASSISARWDSPNYGYTF. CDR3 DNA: TGTGCCAGCAGTATTAGCGCTCGTTGGGACAGCCCAAACTATGGCTACACCTTC.

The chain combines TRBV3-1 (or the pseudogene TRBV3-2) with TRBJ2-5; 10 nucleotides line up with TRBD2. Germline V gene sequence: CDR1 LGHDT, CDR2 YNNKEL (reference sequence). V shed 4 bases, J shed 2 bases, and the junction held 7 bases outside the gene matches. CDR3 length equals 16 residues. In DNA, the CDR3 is TGTGCCAGCAGCCGTGTAGCGGGGGGCCCTCAAGAGACCCAGTACTTC. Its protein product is CASSRVAGGPQETQYF.

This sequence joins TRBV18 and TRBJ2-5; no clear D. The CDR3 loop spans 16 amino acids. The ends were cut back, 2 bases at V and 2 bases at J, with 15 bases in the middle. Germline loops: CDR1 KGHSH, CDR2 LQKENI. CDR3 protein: CASSPATLELQETQYF. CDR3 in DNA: TGTGCCAGCTCACCAGCAACTCTAGAGCTACAAGAGACCCAGTACTTC.

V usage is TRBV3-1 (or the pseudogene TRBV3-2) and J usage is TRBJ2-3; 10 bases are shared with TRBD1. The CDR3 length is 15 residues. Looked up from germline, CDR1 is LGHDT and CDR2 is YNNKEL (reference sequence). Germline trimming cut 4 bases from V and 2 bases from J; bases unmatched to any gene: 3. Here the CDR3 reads CASSRGTGVTDTQYF. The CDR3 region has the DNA TGTGCCAGCAGCCGCGGGACAGGGGTCACAGATACGCAGTATTTT.

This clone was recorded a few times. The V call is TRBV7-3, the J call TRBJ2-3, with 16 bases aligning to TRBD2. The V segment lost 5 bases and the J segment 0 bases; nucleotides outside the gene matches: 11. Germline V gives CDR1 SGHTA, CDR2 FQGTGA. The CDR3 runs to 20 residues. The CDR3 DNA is TGTGCCAGCAGCCCCGGAGGTGGGACTAGCGGGGGGGCTAGCACAGATACGCAGTATTTT. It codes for CASSPGGGTSGGASTDTQYF.

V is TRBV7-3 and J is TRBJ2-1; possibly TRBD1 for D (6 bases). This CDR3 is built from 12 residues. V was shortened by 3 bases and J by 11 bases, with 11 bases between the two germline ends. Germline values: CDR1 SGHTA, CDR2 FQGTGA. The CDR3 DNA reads TGTGCCAGCAGCTTTGACCGGGACAAGCAGTTCTTC. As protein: CASSFDRDKQFF.

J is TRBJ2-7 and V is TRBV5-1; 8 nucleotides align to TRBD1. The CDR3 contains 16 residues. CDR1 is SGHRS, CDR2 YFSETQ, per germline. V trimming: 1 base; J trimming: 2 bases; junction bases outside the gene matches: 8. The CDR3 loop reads CASSLRGQAYTYEQYF. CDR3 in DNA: TGCGCCAGCAGCTTGCGGGGACAGGCATACACCTACGAGCAGTACTTC.

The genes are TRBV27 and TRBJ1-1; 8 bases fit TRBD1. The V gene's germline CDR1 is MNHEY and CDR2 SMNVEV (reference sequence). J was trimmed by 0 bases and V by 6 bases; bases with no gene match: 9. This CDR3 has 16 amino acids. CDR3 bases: TGTGCCAGCAGCGACAGGGGAGGGGGTTTGAACACTGAAGCTTTCTTT. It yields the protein CASSDRGGGLNTEAFF.

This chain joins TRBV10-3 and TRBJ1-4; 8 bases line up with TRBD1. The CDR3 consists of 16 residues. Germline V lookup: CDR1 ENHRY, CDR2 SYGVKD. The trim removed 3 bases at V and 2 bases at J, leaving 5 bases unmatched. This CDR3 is CAISDQNRGTNEKLFF. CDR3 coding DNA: TGTGCCATCAGTGATCAGAACAGGGGGACTAATGAAAAACTGTTTTTT.

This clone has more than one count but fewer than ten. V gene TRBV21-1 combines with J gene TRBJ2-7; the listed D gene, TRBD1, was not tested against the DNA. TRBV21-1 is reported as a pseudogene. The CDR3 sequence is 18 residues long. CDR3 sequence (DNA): TGTGCCAGCAGCAAAGCTTCAGGGCGGGACAGGGTAGCCTACGAGCAGTACTTC. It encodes CASSKASGRDRVAYEQYF.